These 21 T cell receptor beta chains were all obtained from the same sample, sequenced in a study of control samples from healthy donors and cancer patients (dated by TCRdb to 2018 to 2020). Library prep was done by the immunoSEQ multiplex PCR assay. TCRdb holds this immuneACCESS table with in-frame rearrangements only. Some clones are missing; in checked studies, unresolved V genes explain under half, and the rest has no known cause. Here the sample has fewer than 500,000 clones; more than 80% occur a single time. 5.5% to 7.5% of the sample is taken by the ten largest. Sequenced sample: PBMCs. The receptors come from a man between 35 and 55 years old with head and neck cancer.

The V call is TRBV27, the J call TRBJ2-7; D possibly matches TRBD1 or TRBD2 (5 bases each). The CDR3 length is 14 residues. Germline CDR1 is MNHEY and CDR2 is SMNVEV (reference sequence). V gave up 10 bases and J gave up 6 bases, with 22 bases separating them. CDR3 nucleotides: TGTGCCACATCTCCCCGGGGCCCCCGGGGCGAGCAGTACTTC. It is translated as CATSPRGPRGEQYF.

The CDR3 DNA sequence: TGTGCCAGCACCTCCGTCCAGAGTTCACCCCTCCACTTT. It codes for CASTSVQSSPLHF. The genes are TRBV7-9 and TRBJ1-6, with unresolved D. V lost 7 bases and J 9 bases, leaving 13 bases between the germline ends. The CDR3 extends over 13 amino acids. The germline V gene encodes CDR1 SEHNR and CDR2 FQNEAQ (reference sequence).

The chain carries TRBV19 and TRBJ1-5; TRBD1 might be the D (6 bases). CDR1 LNHDA and CDR2 SQIVND come from the germline V gene (reference sequence). The V end was cut by 0 bases, the J end by 7 bases, with 16 bases between. This CDR3 is 16 amino acids long. CDR3 sequence (DNA): TGTGCCAGTAGTATAGATCTTGACAGGTCAGGGCAGCCCCAGCATTTT. Encoded protein: CASSIDLDRSGQPQHF.

This sequence joins TRBV5-4 and TRBJ1-6; D uncertain. The CDR3 consists of 13 residues. The germline V gene has CDR1 SGHNT and CDR2 YYREEE (reference sequence). V was clipped by 3 bases and J by 14 bases, with 15 bases between them. CDR3: CASSSGPIVTLHF. The CDR3 bases are TGTGCCAGCAGCTCCGGGCCAATCGTAACCCTCCACTTT. Filled out from reference TRBV5-4 and TRBJ1-6, the complete variable domain reads ETGVTQSPTHLIKTRGQQVTLRCSSQSGHNTVSWYQQALGQGPQFIFQYYREEENGRGNFPPRFSGLQFPNYSSELNVNALELDDSALYLCASSSGPIVTLHFGNGTRLTVT.

The chain employs TRBV10-3 and TRBJ2-1, with D uncertain. Germline assignment: CDR1 ENHRY and CDR2 SYGVKD. Between the trimmed V and J ends, which lost 0 bases and 0 bases, there was a span of 6 bases. CDR3 length: 15 amino acids. The CDR3 spells CAISESRSSYNEQFF. The CDR3 nucleotides are TGTGCCATCAGTGAGTCCAGGAGCTCCTACAATGAGCAGTTCTTC.

The chain uses TRBV28 and TRBJ1-1, with a tentative D call TRBD1 (6 bases). The CDR3 spans 15 residues. The V and J ends lost 1 base and 4 bases respectively, with 13 bases between them. From germline, CDR1 is MDHEN and CDR2 SYDVKM. The CDR3 protein is CASSLSDSFSTEAFF. In nucleotides, the CDR3 is TGTGCCAGCAGTTTATCGGACAGTTTTTCCACTGAAGCTTTCTTT.

The rearrangement joins TRBV6-6 to TRBJ2-1; TRBD2 agrees at 8 bases. Trimming removed 7 bases from V and 2 bases from J; junction bases left unmatched: 7. This CDR3 is built from 15 residues. Germline values: CDR1 MNHNY, CDR2 SVGAGI (reference sequence). The CDR3 DNA follows: TGTGCCAGCATTGAAACGGGGGGGACCTACAATGAGCAGTTCTTC. Protein: CASIETGGTYNEQFF.

The chain employs TRBV9 and TRBJ2-2; TRBD2 is a possible D gene (5 bases). Trimming left V 3 bases short and J 1 base short, with 13 bases between. Per germline, CDR1 SGDLS and CDR2 YYNGEE. The CDR3 runs to 16 residues. CDR3 nucleotide sequence: TGTGCCAGCAGCGACCGGTGGACTCAGAACACCGGGGAGCTGTTTTTT. Protein: CASSDRWTQNTGELFF. Together with reference TRBV9 and TRBJ2-2, the CDR3 gives the full variable domain: DSGVTQTPKHLITATGQRVTLRCSPRSGDLSVYWYQQSLDQGLQFLIQYYNGEERAKGNILERFSAQQFPDLHSELNLSSLELGDSALYFCASSDRWTQNTGELFFGEGSRLTVL.

This clone was seen just once. The chain combines TRBV4-1 with TRBJ2-7; 10 nucleotides align to TRBD2. With 4 bases clipped from V and 5 bases from J, the junction kept 11 bases outside the gene matches. CDR1 and CDR2 from the germline V gene are MGHRA and YSYEKL. This CDR3 is built from 16 residues. The DNA of the CDR3 is TGCGCCAGCAGCCGAGGGCTAGCGGGAGTGGTCCACGAGCAGTACTTC. Protein product: CASSRGLAGVVHEQYF.

The chain joins TRBV28 to TRBJ1-4; D is ambiguous. This CDR3 spans 14 amino acids. The germline CDR1 and CDR2 sequences are MDHEN and SYDVKM. V shed 3 bases and J shed 8 bases, with 13 bases lying between them. The CDR3 reads CASSLGGDREKLFF. The CDR3 DNA is TGTGCCAGCAGTTTGGGTGGGGATCGGGAAAAACTGTTTTTT. Filled out from reference TRBV28 and TRBJ1-4, the complete variable domain reads DVKVTQSSRYLVKRTGEKVFLECVQDMDHENMFWYRQDPGLGLRLIYFSYDVKMKEKGDIPEGYSVSREKKERFSLILESASTNQTSMYLCASSLGGDREKLFFGSGTQLSVL.

A single count supports this clone. J is TRBJ2-3 and V is TRBV9; TRBD1 matches 7 bases. Germline V gene sequence: CDR1 SGDLS, CDR2 YYNGEE. After removal of 4 bases from V and 4 bases from J, the junction contained 12 bases not matched to a gene. CDR3 size: 16 residues. CDR3 sequence (DNA): TGTGCCAGCAGCACCCGAGAAGGGGGCCGGCCAGATACGCAGTATTTT. This codes for CASSTREGGRPDTQYF.

V is TRBV7-9 and J is TRBJ1-1, with TRBD1 identical over 7 bases. CDR3 size: 14 residues. From germline, CDR1 is SEHNR and CDR2 FQNEAQ (reference sequence). V dropped 3 bases and J dropped 3; count of bases not matched to a gene: 4. As DNA, the CDR3 is TGTGCCAGCAGCTTGACAGGGAAGGACACTGAAGCTTTCTTT. It translates to CASSLTGKDTEAFF.

V and J are TRBV18 and TRBJ1-6, with a possible D match to TRBD1 (5 bases). Trimming cost V 3 bases and J 10 bases, with 13 bases left between them. CDR1 is KGHSH and CDR2 is LQKENI in the germline V gene. This CDR3 is 14 amino acids long. Here the CDR3 reads CASSPSGQGSPLHF. In DNA form, the CDR3 reads TGTGCCAGCTCACCCAGCGGGCAGGGCTCACCCCTCCACTTT. Complete variable domain (other parts from reference TRBV18 and TRBJ1-6): NAGVMQNPRHLVRRRGQEARLRCSPMKGHSHVYWYRQLPEEGLKFMVYLQKENIIDESGMPKERFSAEFPKEGPSILRIQQVVRGDSAAYFCASSPSGQGSPLHFGNGTRLTVT.

V gene TRBV27 combines with J gene TRBJ2-2; D is unresolved. Germline CDR1 reads MNHEY; CDR2 reads SMNVEV (reference sequence). Trimming took off 5 bases at V and 6 bases at J, with 13 bases between the two ends. The CDR3 is 14 amino acids. For the CDR3, the DNA is TGTGCCAGCAGTCTCGACGGGTTCCCCGGGGAGCTGTTTTTT. Its protein product is CASSLDGFPGELFF.

This chain joins TRBV5-1 and TRBJ2-7; D not certain. Germline V gene lookup returns CDR1 SGHRS and CDR2 YFSETQ. Trimming left V 0 bases short and J 5 bases short, with 12 bases between. The CDR3 contains 14 residues. The CDR3, as DNA: TGCGCCAGCAGCTTGGCCCGGGTTTTGGACGAGCAGTACTTC. Translated: CASSLARVLDEQYF.

The V gene is TRBV5-6, the J gene TRBJ2-5; D is unclear. V gave up 1 base and J gave up 4 bases, with 8 bases separating them. Germline CDR1 reads SGHDT; CDR2 reads YYEEEE. This CDR3 contains 13 residues. The CDR3 sequence: CASSLQVRETQYF. In DNA form, the CDR3 reads TGTGCCAGCAGCTTGCAGGTTAGAGAGACCCAGTACTTC.

This clone was observed a single time. The rearrangement links TRBV19 to TRBJ1-5; 9 positions agree with TRBD1. The CDR3 consists of 16 residues. Germline loops: CDR1 LNHDA, CDR2 SQIVND (reference sequence). The junction had 4 bases not matched to a gene; V was cut back by 1 base and J by 3 bases. In nucleotides, the CDR3 is TGTGCCAGTAGTATAGGGGGACAGGGCTACAATCAGCCCCAGCATTTT. Translation: CASSIGGQGYNQPQHF.

This sequence joins TRBV5-1 and TRBJ2-7, with TRBD1 matching 9 bases. This CDR3 has 14 amino acids. Germline V gene sequence: CDR1 SGHRS, CDR2 YFSETQ. Losses at the gene ends were 4 bases for V and 2 bases for J; bases not matched to a gene: 4. In nucleotides, the CDR3 is TGCGCCAGCAGCATCCGGGACAGGGCCTACGAGCAGTACTTC. It specifies CASSIRDRAYEQYF.

This clone occurred a few times. The rearrangement uses TRBV19 and TRBJ1-5; TRBD1 might be the D (5 bases). There are 14 residues in the CDR3. V dropped 3 bases and J dropped 9 bases, with 15 bases sitting between them. Germline-derived CDR1 and CDR2 are LNHDA and SQIVND (reference sequence). The CDR3 loop is CASSIGTSLSPQHF. CDR3 coding DNA: TGTGCCAGTAGTATCGGGACCAGTTTGTCGCCCCAGCATTTT.

The rearrangement joins TRBV7-8 to TRBJ2-2; TRBD1 is a possible D gene (5 bases). V gave up 2 bases and J gave up 4 bases, with 8 bases separating them. There are 14 residues in the CDR3. From germline, CDR1 is SGHVS and CDR2 FQNEAQ. In nucleotides, the CDR3 is TGTGCCAGCAGCTTAACGCAGGGCACCGGGGAGCTGTTTTTT. Translated, it gives CASSLTQGTGELFF.

The chain joins TRBV21-1 to TRBJ1-5; the table's D gene call, TRBD1, was not cross checked with the DNA. TRBV21-1 is annotated as a pseudogene. The CDR3 contains 18 residues. The CDR3 coding sequence is TGTGCCAGCAGACTTACTTCTGGGGACAGACTCCGTTATCAGCCCCAGCATTTT. The encoded protein is CASRLTSGDRLRYQPQHF.